A single sample gave rise to the 24 T cell receptor beta chains below, sequenced in a study of blood T cell repertoires in COVID-19. Generated by immunoSEQ multiplex PCR, the TCRdb table keeps only in-frame clones and is missing some. The sample contains 150,000 to 200,000 clones, roughly 86% of which appear only once. The source material was peripheral blood. These receptors were taken from a woman aged 80 or over in a cohort sampled during active or convalescent COVID-19.

The chain combines TRBV11-2 with TRBJ1-2; D is unclear. This CDR3 region has 15 residues. In germline, CDR1 is SGHAT, CDR2 FQNNGV. V was shortened by 6 bases and J by 4 bases, with 18 bases between the two germline ends. CDR3 region: CASSAYFSTFYGYTF. CDR3 sequence (DNA): TGTGCCAGCAGTGCTTATTTTAGCACCTTCTATGGCTACACCTTC. The full variable domain, its missing parts supplied by reference TRBV11-2 and TRBJ1-2, is EAGVAQSPRYKIIEKRQSVAFWCNPISGHATLYWYQQILGQGPKLLIQFQNNGVVDDSQLPKDRFSAERLKGVDSTLKIQPAKLEDSAVYLCASSAYFSTFYGYTFGSGTRLTVV.

As regards this clone: The sample holds other DNA sequences that translate to the same CDR3. This chain uses TRBV5-1 with TRBJ1-1; D perhaps matches TRBD1 (6 bases). Germline V lookup: CDR1 SGHRS, CDR2 YFSETQ. The CDR3 is 13 residues long. Deletions cut 4 bases from V and 1 base from J, with 8 bases between. CDR3 DNA: TGCGCCAGCAGCGTGACAGGGAACACTGAAGCTTTCTTT. It encodes CASSVTGNTEAFF. Drawing the rest from reference TRBV5-1 and TRBJ1-1, the complete variable domain is KAGVTQTPRYLIKTRGQQVTLSCSPISGHRSVSWYQQTPGQGLQFLFEYFSETQRNKGNFPGRFSGRQFSNSRSEMNVSTLELGDSALYLCASSVTGNTEAFFGQGTRLTVV.

The rearrangement joins TRBV5-1 to TRBJ2-7; D remains unclear. The CDR3 has 12 amino acids. CDR1 and CDR2 (germline): SGHRS, YFSETQ. Trimming took 9 bases from V and 6 from J, leaving 16 bases between them. This CDR3 is CANQSLRCEQYV. In DNA form, the CDR3 reads TGCGCCAACCAATCGTTGAGGTGCGAGCAGTACGTC.

This sequence joins TRBV2 and TRBJ1-3; tentatively, D is TRBD1 (5 bases). The CDR3 covers 14 residues. Germline lookup yields CDR1 SNHLY and CDR2 FYNNEI. The V gene lost 3 bases and the J gene lost 3 bases, with 9 bases spanning the gap. The CDR3 protein is CASSDSRVGNTIYF. In nucleotides, the CDR3 is TGTGCCAGCAGTGACAGCAGGGTTGGAAACACCATATATTTT. The entire variable domain, with the rest obtained from reference TRBV2 and TRBJ1-3, is as follows: EPEVTQTPSHQVTQMGQEVILRCVPISNHLYFYWYRQILGQKVEFLVSFYNNEISEKSEIFDDQFSVERPDGSNFTLKIRSTKLEDSAMYFCASSDSRVGNTIYFGEGSWLTVV.

CDR3 bases: TGTGCCAGTAGTAGAGGGGGGGCGGAAGAGACCCAGTACTTC. Translating it yields CASSRGGAEETQYF. This chain connects TRBV19 to TRBJ2-5; perhaps TRBD2 as D (7 bases). Trimming shortened V by 4 bases and J by 3 bases, and 12 bases separated the two germline ends. Germline V gene sequence: CDR1 LNHDA, CDR2 SQIVND (reference sequence). This CDR3 has 14 residues.

The chain links TRBV10-3 to TRBJ1-4, with TRBD1 matching over 9 bases. This CDR3 comprises 16 residues. CDR1 is ENHRY and CDR2 is SYGVKD in the germline V gene. J gave up 7 bases and V 10 bases, and 16 bases lay outside the gene matches. In nucleotides, the CDR3 is TGTGCCACCAAAGACCGAGAAGGACAGGGGAGTGAAAAACTGTTTTTT. Its protein is CATKDREGQGSEKLFF.

The V call is TRBV6-1, the J call TRBJ2-1; D possibly corresponds to TRBD2 (6 bases). With 1 base removed from V and 13 bases from J, the gap between germline ends came to 11 bases. Germline values: CDR1 MNHNS, CDR2 SASEGT. This CDR3 comprises 12 residues. In DNA form, the CDR3 reads TGTGCCAGCAGTGAAGTGGGGGGTTTACAGTTCTTC. Its protein is CASSEVGGLQFF.

The J gene is TRBJ1-1, the V gene TRBV6-4; unclear D gene. The CDR3 has 13 amino acids. Germline-derived CDR1 and CDR2 are MRHNA and SNTAGT. V was shortened by 6 bases and J by 0 bases, with 8 bases between the two germline ends. The DNA of the CDR3 is TGTGCCAGCAGCTTGACACTGAACACTGAAGCTTTCTTT. Translation gives CASSLTLNTEAFF.

The gene calls are TRBV18 and TRBJ2-3; 8 bases map to TRBD1. CDR3 length: 13 residues. V was pared by 6 bases and J by 4 bases, with 3 bases of the junction left unmatched. Germline CDR1 is KGHSH and CDR2 is LQKENI. CDR3 nucleotide sequence: TGTGCCAGCTCCCAGGGGGCAGCAGATACGCAGTATTTT. Translation: CASSQGAADTQYF.

V gene TRBV6-1 combines with J gene TRBJ2-2, with a tentative D call TRBD1 (6 bases). The V end lost 3 bases, the J end lost 5 bases, and 13 bases lay between the germline ends. The CDR3 loop spans 15 amino acids. Germline values: CDR1 MNHNS, CDR2 SASEGT. The CDR3 region is CASSDRGRLTGELFF. CDR3 bases: TGTGCCAGCAGTGACAGGGGTCGACTGACCGGGGAGCTGTTTTTT.

This clone was detected only once. The genes are TRBV3-1 (or the pseudogene TRBV3-2) and TRBJ2-3; D may be TRBD1 (6 bases). V lost 4 bases and J 0 bases, leaving 17 bases between the germline ends. CDR1 and CDR2 (germline): LGHDT, YNNKEL (reference sequence). The CDR3 runs 17 residues. Written as DNA, the CDR3 is TGTGCCAGCAGCCTACGTAAGGGGACAATTAGCACAGATACGCAGTATTTT. This translates into CASSLRKGTISTDTQYF.

V and J are TRBV5-6 and TRBJ1-6; D unclear. The V gene lost 2 bases and the J gene lost 7 bases, with 16 bases spanning the gap. The CDR3 covers 16 residues. The germline CDR1 and CDR2 sequences are SGHDT and YYEEEE. Written as DNA, the CDR3 is TGTGCCAGCAGCTTCGTTGGGCGACTAATGAATTCACCCCTCCACTTT. This codes for CASSFVGRLMNSPLHF.

The rearrangement uses TRBV9 and TRBJ1-4; perhaps TRBD1 as D (5 bases). Trimming stripped 0 bases from V and 8 bases from J, with 14 bases between. This CDR3 has 15 amino acids. Germline V lookup: CDR1 SGDLS, CDR2 YYNGEE. The CDR3 sequence: CASSVDAQGYEKLFF. For the CDR3, the DNA is TGTGCCAGCAGCGTAGATGCGCAGGGATACGAAAAACTGTTTTTT.

The J gene is TRBJ2-5, the V gene TRBV24-1, with D possibly TRBD2 on 5 matching bases. CDR3 length: 14 amino acids. CDR1 is KGHDR and CDR2 is SFDVKD in the germline V gene. V was cut by 5 bases and J by 0 bases, with 9 bases left in between. The CDR3 DNA follows: TGTGCCACCAGTGGCGGACTGTACCAAGAGACCCAGTACTTC. Translated, it gives CATSGGLYQETQYF.

The genes are TRBV29-1 and TRBJ1-1, with a possible D match to TRBD1 (5 bases). Trimming took off 3 bases at V and 0 bases at J, with 8 bases between the two ends. The CDR3 totals 13 residues. Germline CDR1 and CDR2: SQVTM and ANQGSEA. CDR3 residues: CSVDARVNTEAFF. DNA for the CDR3: TGCAGCGTTGACGCCAGGGTGAACACTGAAGCTTTCTTT. Together with reference TRBV29-1 and TRBJ1-1, the CDR3 gives the full variable domain: SAVISQKPSRDICQRGTSLTIQCQVDSQVTMMFWYRQQPGQSLTLIATANQGSEATYESGFVIDKFPISRPNLTFSTLTVSNMSPEDSSIYLCSVDARVNTEAFFGQGTRLTVV.

The rearrangement joins TRBV5-4 to TRBJ2-7; TRBD1 agrees at 8 bases. Germline V lookup: CDR1 SGHNT, CDR2 YYREEE (reference sequence). After removal of 1 base from V and 0 bases from J, the junction contained 6 bases not matched to a gene. CDR3 size: 16 residues. CDR3 loop: CASSLPQGASSYEQYF. The CDR3 bases are TGTGCCAGCAGCTTGCCTCAGGGGGCGAGCTCCTACGAGCAGTACTTC.

This sequence joins TRBV7-2 and TRBJ1-3; D is unclear. V lost 1 base and J 8 bases, leaving 9 bases between the germline ends. CDR3 length equals 13 residues. CDR1 is SGHTA, CDR2 FQGNSA, per germline. CDR3 in amino acids: CASSLEQVHTIYF. CDR3 DNA: TGTGCCAGCAGCTTAGAGCAGGTTCACACCATATATTTT.

The rearrangement links TRBV29-1 to TRBJ2-1, with unresolved D. Trimming removed 8 bases from V and 0 bases from J, with 14 bases in between. Germline V CDR1 and CDR2: SQVTM, ANQGSEA. This CDR3 has 14 amino acids. The CDR3 spells CSTRRSSSYNEQFF. CDR3 sequence (DNA): TGCAGCACCCGGAGAAGTAGCTCCTACAATGAGCAGTTCTTC.

This chain uses TRBV29-1 with TRBJ1-4, with TRBD1 as a possible D gene (5 bases). There are 12 residues in the CDR3. The V gene lost 3 bases and the J gene lost 7 bases, with 9 bases spanning the gap. Germline assignment: CDR1 SQVTM and CDR2 ANQGSEA. As DNA, the CDR3 is TGCAGCGTTGACGGGGGTACTGAAAAACTGTTTTTT. Protein product: CSVDGGTEKLFF.

The genes are TRBV3-1 (or the pseudogene TRBV3-2) and TRBJ1-2; D might be TRBD1 (5 bases). The CDR3 totals 15 residues. V was cut by 0 bases and J by 2 bases, with 10 bases left in between. Germline CDR1 and CDR2: LGHDT and YNNKEL (reference sequence). CDR3 protein: CASSQDLGLNYGYTF. The CDR3 DNA follows: TGTGCCAGCAGCCAAGATCTGGGACTAAACTATGGCTACACCTTC.

This clone was recorded only once. The V and J genes are TRBV10-3 and TRBJ1-1; the match to TRBD1 covers 7 bases. After removal of 6 bases from V and 0 bases from J, the junction contained 1 base not matched to a gene. The CDR3 covers 13 residues. The germline gives CDR1 ENHRY, CDR2 SYGVKD. The CDR3: CAISRGMNTEAFF. The CDR3 region has the DNA TGTGCCATCAGCAGGGGGATGAACACTGAAGCTTTCTTT.

The rearrangement links TRBV7-9 to TRBJ1-1; TRBD1 matches 7 bases. V lost 5 bases, J lost 11 bases, and 8 bases stayed unmatched. The CDR3 consists of 12 residues. Germline CDR1 and CDR2: SEHNR and FQNEAQ (reference sequence). CDR3 nucleotide sequence: TGTGCCAGCAGCGTTTACAGGGGCGCTGCTTTCTTT. Its translation is CASSVYRGAAFF.

The J gene is TRBJ1-2, the V gene TRBV3-1 (or the pseudogene TRBV3-2); possible D gene TRBD1, 5 bases. The V and J ends lost 4 bases and 1 base respectively, with 16 bases between them. Germline V lookup: CDR1 LGHDT, CDR2 YNNKEL (reference sequence). The CDR3 has 16 amino acids. In DNA, the CDR3 is TGTGCCAGCAGCCCTTTGGGGGGGGTCGATAACTATGGCTACACCTTC. As protein: CASSPLGGVDNYGYTF.

The V call is TRBV19, the J call TRBJ1-3; D gene unclear. Germline CDR1 is LNHDA and CDR2 is SQIVND (reference sequence). The germline V and J ends were trimmed by 4 bases and 4 bases, with 8 bases remaining between them. This CDR3 has 13 residues. The CDR3 sequence is CASSTYTGNTIYF. CDR3 nucleotides: TGTGCCAGTAGTACTTACACGGGAAACACCATATATTTT.